Listed below are T cell receptor beta chains from one sample, sequenced in a study of blood T cell repertoires in COVID-19. Profiled with immunoSEQ multiplex PCR; TCRdb holds only in-frame clones, not every one. The sample gives roughly 140,000 clones, about 80% of which show up once; about 4% is in the top ten. The material sequenced was peripheral blood. The receptor set was obtained from a man between 65 and 85 years old who had recovered from COVID-19. Both conserved end residues are part of each CDR3. A D gene is named only where the DNA matches it firmly.

V gene: TRBV30
D gene: .
CDR3 protein: CAWSLVAGGYTF

V gene: TRBV7-2
D gene: TRBD1
CDR3 protein: CASNRQGAGGYTF

V gene: TRBV5-1
D gene: TRBD1
CDR3 protein: CASSSGQGRWMEQFF

V gene: TRBV5-1
D gene: TRBD2
CDR3 protein: CASSLKGRVLAGGNDYNEQFF

V gene: TRBV4-1
D gene: .
CDR3 protein: CASSPRGANTEAFF

V gene: TRBV6-5
D gene: .
CDR3 protein: CASTGILGTDTQYF

V gene: TRBV4-1
D gene: .
CDR3 protein: CASSADNGSGNTIYF

V gene: TRBV29-1
D gene: .
CDR3 protein: CSASDRLGEQYF

V gene: TRBV19
D gene: .
CDR3 protein: CATTVPPYNEQFF

V gene: TRBV4-1
D gene: .
CDR3 protein: CASSQGGAGIAYEQYF

V gene: TRBV27
D gene: TRBD2
CDR3 protein: CASSYSGRAGLFF

V gene: TRBV5-1
D gene: TRBD2
CDR3 protein: CASSSSGRIFNEQFF

V gene: TRBV5-6
D gene: TRBD2
CDR3 protein: CASFSGRAGEQYF

V gene: TRBV5-1
D gene: .
CDR3 protein: CASSLVGRANYGYTF

V gene: TRBV9
D gene: TRBD1
CDR3 protein: CASSGRQGTRNEQFF

V gene: TRBV5-4
D gene: TRBD2
CDR3 protein: CASSLDVGRAYNEQFF

V gene: TRBV4-1
D gene: TRBD2
CDR3 protein: CASSHGTSGTYNEQFF

V gene: TRBV19
D gene: TRBD1
CDR3 protein: CASSLAKGASNEKLFF

V gene: TRBV28
D gene: TRBD1
CDR3 protein: CASSSGGAGTEAFF

V gene: TRBV18
D gene: TRBD2
CDR3 protein: CASSSIAGGGDEQYF

V gene: TRBV19
D gene: .
CDR3 protein: CASSSPSAHTDTQYF

V gene: TRBV7-9
D gene: .
CDR3 protein: CASSFNYGTEAFF

V gene: TRBV5-1
D gene: TRBD2
CDR3 protein: CASSLSPSGGTNTGELFF

V gene: TRBV28
D gene: .
CDR3 protein: CASRIGGARNTEAFF

V gene: TRBV19
D gene: TRBD2
CDR3 protein: CASSWEAGGFVRYNEQFF

V gene: TRBV30
D gene: .
CDR3 protein: CAWSRGFGTEAFF

V gene: TRBV9
D gene: TRBD1
CDR3 protein: CASSIGQGGRNEQYF